Sequencing of this T cell receptor (beta chain) was carried out in a study of shared clonotypes between healthy human individuals. As defined, naive CD8 cells were CD45RO-negative and positively selected for CCR7, with terminally differentiated effector memory CD45RA+ cells excluded. Some clones are missing from TCRdb's copy, which holds only in-frame ones; the method was immunoSEQ multiplex PCR. This sample has about 800,000 clones, with 90% to 97% found just once. The TCR sequence derives from a man between 25 and 39 years old in good health. Sequenced: naive CD8+ T cells sorted from blood.

The CDR3 DNA reads as TGCAGCCTCTGGGGGACCTACAATGAGCAGTTCTTC. Its translation is CSLWGTYNEQFF. The rearrangement uses TRBV29-1 and TRBJ2-1; the D call may be TRBD1 or TRBD2 (5 bases each). The CDR3 extends over 12 amino acids. Per the germline V gene, CDR1 is SQVTM and CDR2 is ANQGSEA. The V gene lost 8 bases and the J gene lost 2 bases, with 10 bases spanning the gap.